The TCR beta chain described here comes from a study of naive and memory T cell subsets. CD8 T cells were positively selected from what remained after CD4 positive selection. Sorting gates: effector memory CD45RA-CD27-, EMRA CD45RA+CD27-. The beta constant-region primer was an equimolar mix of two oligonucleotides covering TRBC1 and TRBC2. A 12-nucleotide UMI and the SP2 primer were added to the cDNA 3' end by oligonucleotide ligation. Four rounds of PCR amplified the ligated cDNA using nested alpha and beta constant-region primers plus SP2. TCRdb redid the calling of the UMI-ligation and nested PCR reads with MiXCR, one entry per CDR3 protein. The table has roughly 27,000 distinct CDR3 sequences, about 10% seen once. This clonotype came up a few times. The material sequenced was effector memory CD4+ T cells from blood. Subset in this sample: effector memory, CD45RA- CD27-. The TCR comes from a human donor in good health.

The CDR3 spells CASSDRDRDGYTF. Written as DNA, the CDR3 is TGTGCCAGCAGCGACCGGGACAGGGATGGCTACACCTTC. The V gene is TRBV7-2, the J gene TRBJ1-2; 9 bases match TRBD1. Germline CDR1 is SGHTA and CDR2 is FQGNSA. The CDR3 loop spans 13 amino acids. V was pared by 5 bases and J by 6 bases, with 4 bases of the junction left unmatched. Complete variable domain (other parts from reference TRBV7-2 and TRBJ1-2): GAGVSQSPSNKVTEKGKDVELRCDPISGHTALYWYRQSLGQGLEFLIYFQGNSAPDKSGLPSDRFSAERTGGSVSTLTIQRTQQEDSAVYLCASSDRDRDGYTFGSGTRLTVV.